The 11 T cell receptor beta chains below come from one sample, sequenced in a study of radiotherapy plus CTLA-4 blockade in lung cancer. Libraries were prepared by immunoSEQ multiplex PCR; TCRdb keeps only in-frame clonotypes and omits some of them. The sample holds tens of thousands of clones, 79% seen once. The sample consisted of peripheral blood, taken from a patient treated with radiotherapy plus ipilimumab. These receptor sequences come from a human donor with non-small cell lung cancer that progressed on radiotherapy plus ipilimumab.

The chain uses TRBV5-1 and TRBJ1-1; the D gene is possibly TRBD1 (5 bases). Germline values: CDR1 SGHRS, CDR2 YFSETQ. Trimming removed 4 bases from V and 2 bases from J, with 12 bases in between. CDR3 length: 14 amino acids. The CDR3 sequence: CASSLGTGNTEAFF. The CDR3, as DNA: TGCGCCAGCAGCCTCGGGACGGGTAACACTGAAGCTTTCTTT.

The V call is TRBV9, the J call TRBJ1-5; D is undetermined. CDR1 and CDR2 from the germline V gene are SGDLS and YYNGEE. The CDR3 loop spans 13 amino acids. Trimming took off 2 bases at V and 0 bases at J, with 3 bases between the two ends. For the CDR3, the DNA is TGTGCCAGCAGCGTGAATAGCAATCAGCCCCAGCATTTT. The encoded protein is CASSVNSNQPQHF.

The chain recombines TRBV11-2 with TRBJ1-3; a possible D gene is TRBD1 (5 bases). The CDR3 sequence is 15 residues long. Trimming cost V 5 bases and J 0 bases, with 11 bases left between them. Germline CDR1 is SGHAT and CDR2 is FQNNGV. CDR3 bases: TGTGCCAGCAGCCCCGGGACCCTCTCTGGAAACACCATATATTTT. It codes for CASSPGTLSGNTIYF.

In its sample, this clone was seen once. V usage is TRBV15 and J usage is TRBJ1-2, with D unresolved. The CDR3 is 18 residues long. V lost 0 bases, J lost 7 bases, and 24 bases lay in between. Germline CDR1 and CDR2: LNHNV and YYDKDF (reference sequence). CDR3 coding DNA: TGTGCCACCAGCAGAGATGACGGAAGGTTGGTGGGTACTCTTGGCTACACCTTC. It encodes CATSRDDGRLVGTLGYTF.

The V call is TRBV5-1, the J call TRBJ1-1; D is possibly TRBD1 (6 bases). The V gene lost 5 bases and the J gene lost 0 bases, with 14 bases spanning the gap. Germline loops: CDR1 SGHRS, CDR2 YFSETQ. This CDR3 region has 15 residues. The CDR3 bases are TGCGCCAGCAGTTTTTCCACAGGGATGAACACTGAAGCTTTCTTT. It yields the protein CASSFSTGMNTEAFF.

The chain recombines TRBV28 with TRBJ1-4; 9 bases agree with TRBD1. Germline values: CDR1 MDHEN, CDR2 SYDVKM. J gave up 0 bases and V 1 base, and 6 bases lay outside the gene matches. The CDR3 has 18 residues. This chain's CDR3 is CASSLLGQGISTNEKLFF. The CDR3 region has the DNA TGTGCCAGCAGTTTATTAGGACAGGGGATATCAACTAATGAAAAACTGTTTTTT. Full variable domain (outside the CDR3, taken from reference TRBV28 and TRBJ1-4): DVKVTQSSRYLVKRTGEKVFLECVQDMDHENMFWYRQDPGLGLRLIYFSYDVKMKEKGDIPEGYSVSREKKERFSLILESASTNQTSMYLCASSLLGQGISTNEKLFFGSGTQLSVL.

The J gene is TRBJ1-5, the V gene TRBV6-5; TRBD1 matches at 11 bases. V shed 7 bases and J 5 bases; nucleotides not matched to a gene: 4. This CDR3 is built from 14 residues. Looked up from germline, CDR1 is MNHEY and CDR2 is SVGAGI. The CDR3 nucleotides are TGTGCCAGCAAGGGACAGGGGGAACATCAGCCCCAGCATTTT. It is translated as CASKGQGEHQPQHF.

Only one count was recorded for this clone. The chain combines TRBV6-5 with TRBJ2-1, with 9 bases that match TRBD2. This CDR3 has 15 residues. Losses at the gene ends were 8 bases for V and 0 bases for J; bases not matched to a gene: 5. CDR1 is MNHEY, CDR2 SVGAGI, per germline. The CDR3 protein is CASAQLAGSYNEQFF. CDR3 nucleotides: TGTGCCAGCGCACAACTAGCGGGCTCCTACAATGAGCAGTTCTTC.

This clone was seen a handful of times. The chain joins TRBV5-1 to TRBJ2-1; D not resolved. Deletions cut 5 bases from V and 0 bases from J, with 9 bases between. This CDR3 is 14 amino acids long. Germline loops: CDR1 SGHRS, CDR2 YFSETQ. As DNA, the CDR3 is TGCGCCAGCAGAACCACTGCCTCCTACAATGAGCAGTTCTTC. It specifies CASRTTASYNEQFF.

This clone came up a few times. The chain combines TRBV7-9 with TRBJ2-6, with D unclear. The germline CDR1 and CDR2 sequences are SEHNR and FQNEAQ (reference sequence). This CDR3 has 15 amino acids. The V end lost 1 base, the J end lost 0 bases, and 4 bases lay between the germline ends. CDR3: CASSLGHSGANVLTF. The CDR3 DNA is TGTGCCAGCAGCTTAGGGCACTCTGGGGCCAACGTCCTGACTTTC.

The chain links TRBV2 to TRBJ2-4, with 7 bases lining up with TRBD1. Germline V gives CDR1 SNHLY, CDR2 FYNNEI. This CDR3 is built from 12 residues. V lost 6 bases to trimming and J lost 8 bases; unmatched junction nucleotides: 4. The CDR3 DNA sequence: TGTGCCAGCAGATCTGACAGGGACATTCAGTACTTC. Translating it yields CASRSDRDIQYF.